The 18 T cell receptor beta chains given below trace back to one sample, sequenced in a study of a mutant IDH1 vaccine in newly diagnosed glioma. The repertoire was sequenced with immunoSEQ multiplex PCR; TCRdb's copy has only in-frame clones and lacks some. The sample gives 75,000 to 100,000 clones, about four fifths of which show up once; less than 5.5% is in the top ten. Noted time point: baseline, week 1 (first vaccination visit). The treatment here: pre-vaccination baseline after standard-of-care therapy. Sequenced here: PBMCs, sampled from a glioma patient treated with radiotherapy, temozolomide or both. The receptors were gathered from a man aged 35-49 years with glioma. Some clones in this sample may be carry-over from other donors' samples.

This chain links TRBV7-9 with TRBJ1-1, with D unclear. V lost 5 bases and J lost 6, with 7 bases in between. CDR1 and CDR2 (germline): SEHNR, FQNEAQ (reference sequence). The CDR3 totals 11 residues. The CDR3 loop is CASSIPPEAFF. For the CDR3, the DNA is TGTGCCAGCAGCATCCCCCCTGAAGCTTTCTTT.

The J gene is TRBJ2-7, the V gene TRBV5-1, with 8 bases matching TRBD1. The germline CDR1 and CDR2 sequences are SGHRS and YFSETQ. V shed 0 bases and J 4 bases; nucleotides not matched to a gene: 3. The CDR3 totals 14 residues. CDR3: CASSLGQGRYEQYF. In nucleotides, the CDR3 is TGCGCCAGCAGCTTGGGACAGGGGAGGTACGAGCAGTACTTC.

V usage is TRBV25-1 and J usage is TRBJ2-7; possible D gene TRBD1, 5 bases. Germline loops: CDR1 MGHDK, CDR2 SYGVNS. Trimming shortened V by 5 bases and J by 1 base, and 9 bases separated the two germline ends. This CDR3 spans 13 amino acids. In DNA form, the CDR3 reads TGTGCCAGCAGTAAGCAGGGTTCCTACGAGCAGTACTTC. Translated, it gives CASSKQGSYEQYF.

The chain uses TRBV7-9 and TRBJ2-2; D gene uncertain. The length of the CDR3 is 14 residues. Deletions cut 7 bases from V and 1 base from J, with 10 bases between. Germline V gene sequence: CDR1 SEHNR, CDR2 FQNEAQ (reference sequence). CDR3 nucleotides: TGTGCCAGCACTGGGCCGATGAACACCGGGGAGCTGTTTTTT. It translates to CASTGPMNTGELFF.

The gene calls are TRBV6-5 and TRBJ2-7; 8 nucleotides line up with TRBD1. The length of the CDR3 is 14 residues. The V gene end was trimmed by 5 bases and the J gene end by 3 bases; junction bases not matched to a gene: 6. Germline CDR1 MNHEY, CDR2 SVGAGI. The CDR3 nucleotides read TGTGCCAGCAGTCGAATGGACAGGGACTACGAGCAGTACTTC. Protein product: CASSRMDRDYEQYF.

The J gene is TRBJ1-6, the V gene TRBV6-5; D is uncertain. V lost 0 bases and J 0 bases, leaving 6 bases between the germline ends. The CDR3 has 16 residues. CDR1 and CDR2 (germline): MNHEY, SVGAGI. CDR3 residues: CASSYSGVSYNSPLHF. CDR3 coding DNA: TGTGCCAGCAGTTACTCTGGGGTCTCCTATAATTCACCCCTCCACTTT.

The J gene is TRBJ2-7, the V gene TRBV7-9, with no clear D. V shed 5 bases and J shed 4 bases, with 9 bases lying between them. There are 12 residues in the CDR3. Germline V gene data show CDR1 as SEHNR and CDR2 as FQNEAQ (reference sequence). The CDR3 DNA reads as TGTGCCAGCAGCGCGAGGCCTTACGAGCAGTACTTC. Its translation: CASSARPYEQYF.

The V call is TRBV6-4, the J call TRBJ2-6; TRBD1 aligns across 7 bases. Unmatched junction bases numbered 4, after V lost 6 bases and J lost 2 bases. Germline CDR1 reads MRHNA; CDR2 reads SNTAGT. The CDR3 length is 15 residues. CDR3 amino acids: CASRDTGAGANVLTF. The CDR3 DNA reads TGTGCCAGCAGAGACACAGGGGCTGGGGCCAACGTCCTGACTTTC.

The chain has TRBV9 and TRBJ2-3; no definite D call. The germline V gene has CDR1 SGDLS and CDR2 YYNGEE. This CDR3 has 15 residues. Trimming cost V 3 bases and J 3 bases, with 14 bases left between them. The CDR3 reads CASSEGRRMTDTQYF. The CDR3 region has the DNA TGTGCCAGCAGCGAAGGGCGGCGGATGACAGATACGCAGTATTTT.

This clone was detected only a few times. J is TRBJ1-6 and V is TRBV7-9; D not resolved. The V end was cut by 1 base, the J end by 7 bases, with 14 bases between. Germline assignment: CDR1 SEHNR and CDR2 FQNEAQ (reference sequence). The CDR3 sequence is 16 residues long. The CDR3 bases are TGTGCCAGCAGCTTAGGATGGACCGACACCAATTCACCCCTCCACTTT. Translated, it gives CASSLGWTDTNSPLHF.

The chain is built from TRBV2 and TRBJ2-7, with 8 positions matching TRBD1. With V trimmed by 6 bases and J by 6 bases, 4 bases remained unmatched. This CDR3 is 12 amino acids long. Germline V gene lookup returns CDR1 SNHLY and CDR2 FYNNEI. The DNA of the CDR3 is TGTGCCAGCAGAGCGACAGGGGCCGAGCAGTACTTC. This encodes CASRATGAEQYF. Combining the CDR3 with reference TRBV2 and TRBJ2-7 gives the whole variable domain EPEVTQTPSHQVTQMGQEVILRCVPISNHLYFYWYRQILGQKVEFLVSFYNNEISEKSEIFDDQFSVERPDGSNFTLKIRSTKLEDSAMYFCASRATGAEQYFGPGTRLTVT.

The J gene is TRBJ1-2, the V gene TRBV29-1, with D perhaps TRBD1 (6 bases). Germline V gene lookup returns CDR1 SQVTM and CDR2 ANQGSEA. This CDR3 is built from 13 residues. Trimming shortened V by 7 bases and J by 2 bases, and 14 bases separated the two germline ends. CDR3 DNA: TGCAGCGCCCGGACAGCGCGAAACTATGGCTACACCTTC. It codes for CSARTARNYGYTF.

The chain combines TRBV11-3 with TRBJ2-7; D uncertain. V was shortened by 2 bases and J by 3 bases, with 8 bases between the two germline ends. Looked up from germline, CDR1 is SGHNT and CDR2 is YENEEA. There are 13 residues in the CDR3. The CDR3 DNA reads TGTGCCAGCAGCTTAAGTCCGGGCTACGAGCAGTACTTC. Protein product: CASSLSPGYEQYF.

The rearrangement joins TRBV6-1 to TRBJ2-5; possibly TRBD1 or TRBD2 for D (5 bases each). The ends were cut back, 5 bases at V and 5 bases at J, with 15 bases in the middle. The CDR3 is made up of 14 amino acids. Germline CDR1 reads MNHNS; CDR2 reads SASEGT. The CDR3 region is CASSSSDWGETQYF. The CDR3 bases are TGTGCCAGCAGTTCCTCGGACTGGGGGGAGACCCAGTACTTC.

The chain carries TRBV5-1 and TRBJ2-2; TRBD1 might be the D (6 bases). Germline loops: CDR1 SGHRS, CDR2 YFSETQ. Trimming removed 4 bases at V and 3 bases at J, with 19 bases between. CDR3 length equals 17 residues. The CDR3 DNA reads TGCGCCAGCAGCAAGGGACACCGGGATCCCGACACCGGGGAGCTGTTTTTT. Translated: CASSKGHRDPDTGELFF. Full variable domain (remainder filled in from reference TRBV5-1 and TRBJ2-2): KAGVTQTPRYLIKTRGQQVTLSCSPISGHRSVSWYQQTPGQGLQFLFEYFSETQRNKGNFPGRFSGRQFSNSRSEMNVSTLELGDSALYLCASSKGHRDPDTGELFFGEGSRLTVL.

The J gene is TRBJ2-1, the V gene TRBV5-1; D may be TRBD1 or TRBD2 (6 bases each). The germline gives CDR1 SGHRS, CDR2 YFSETQ. The CDR3 spans 15 residues. The V and J ends lost 1 base and 4 bases respectively, with 12 bases between them. The CDR3 protein is CASSLPGAGYNEQFF. The CDR3 nucleotides read TGCGCCAGCAGCTTGCCGGGGGCAGGGTACAATGAGCAGTTCTTC.

J is TRBJ1-4 and V is TRBV4-1, with D unresolved. The CDR3 sequence is 15 residues long. Germline loops: CDR1 MGHRA, CDR2 YSYEKL. Deletions cut 1 base from V and 4 bases from J, with 10 bases between. CDR3 protein: CASSQVPTGNEKLFF. The CDR3 nucleotides are TGCGCCAGCAGCCAAGTGCCCACGGGTAATGAAAAACTGTTTTTT.

The chain recombines TRBV19 with TRBJ1-1; D not resolved. The CDR3 extends over 13 amino acids. V shed 5 bases and J shed 2 bases, with 9 bases lying between them. CDR1 LNHDA and CDR2 SQIVND come from the germline V gene (reference sequence). In nucleotides, the CDR3 is TGTGCCAGTAGTGCCTGGGCCAACACTGAAGCTTTCTTT. Translated, it gives CASSAWANTEAFF.